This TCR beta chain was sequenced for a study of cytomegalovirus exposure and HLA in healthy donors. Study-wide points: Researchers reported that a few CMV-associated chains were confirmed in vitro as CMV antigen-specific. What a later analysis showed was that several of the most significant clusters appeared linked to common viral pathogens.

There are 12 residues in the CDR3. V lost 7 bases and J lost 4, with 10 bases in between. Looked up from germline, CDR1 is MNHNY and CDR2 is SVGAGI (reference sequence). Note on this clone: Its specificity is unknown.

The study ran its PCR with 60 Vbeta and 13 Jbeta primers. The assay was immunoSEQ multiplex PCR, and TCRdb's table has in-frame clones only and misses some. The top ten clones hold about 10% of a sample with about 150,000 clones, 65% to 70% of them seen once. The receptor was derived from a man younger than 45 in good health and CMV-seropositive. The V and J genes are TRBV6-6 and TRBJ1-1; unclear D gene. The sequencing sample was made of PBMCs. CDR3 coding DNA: TGTGCCAGCATGGGAGGCGGCACTGAAGCTTTCTTT. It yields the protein CASMGGGTEAFF.